The next 10 T cell receptor beta chains were all read from a single sample in a study of spatial heterogeneity in lung cancer. The sample's time point: sample taken at primary tumor resection. Whole RNA, isolated from tumor, nontumor lung or frozen PBMC, was sequenced without prior sorting. TCRdb recomputed calls from the 5' RACE reads with MiXCR, one row per CDR3 protein. The sample yields some 11,000 distinct CDR3 sequences, less than 4.5% seen once. Sequenced here: PBMCs, sampled at surgery. The source of these receptors is a female donor with early-stage non-small cell lung cancer.

This clonotype was seen only a few times. Since the library was made to target alpha chains, this beta chain is a stray read and its abundance is not meaningful. The gene calls are TRBV14 and TRBJ2-2, with 13 bases matching TRBD2. The germline CDR1 and CDR2 sequences are SGHDN and FVKESK. This CDR3 is built from 17 residues. J gave up 6 bases and V 4 bases, and 8 bases lay outside the gene matches. CDR3 in amino acids: CASSPGTSGIGAGELFF. The CDR3 DNA follows: TGTGCCAGCAGCCCTGGGACTAGCGGGATCGGGGCCGGGGAGCTGTTTTTT.

Concerning this clonotype: Being off target in a library aimed at alpha chains, this beta chain has a size of little meaning. This chain links TRBV6-2 or TRBV6-3 with TRBJ2-3, with D tentatively TRBD1 (5 bases). V shed 5 bases and J shed 1 base, with 19 bases lying between them. Germline V gene data show CDR1 as MNHEY and CDR2 as SVGEGT. The CDR3 runs to 17 residues. This CDR3 is CASSDPTRTTGTDTQYF. DNA of the CDR3: TGTGCCAGCAGTGACCCGACACGGACGACAGGCACAGATACGCAGTATTTT.

There are many counts of this clonotype. This beta chain appears as a stray read in a library generated for alpha chains; its size is not informative. The rearrangement links TRBV7-9 to TRBJ1-1; 9 nucleotides match TRBD1. Trimming removed 4 bases from V and 2 bases from J; junction bases left unmatched: 8. Germline V gives CDR1 SEHNR, CDR2 FQNEAQ (reference sequence). This CDR3 is 16 amino acids long. The CDR3 here is CASSSLPGQGNTEAFF. DNA for the CDR3: TGTGCCAGCAGCTCTCTACCGGGACAGGGAAACACTGAAGCTTTCTTT.

This clonotype was recorded many times. A library prepared for alpha chains yielded this beta chain as an off-target read; its size is of little meaning. The J gene is TRBJ1-2, the V gene TRBV2, with 8 positions matching TRBD1. The CDR3 extends over 15 amino acids. V lost 5 bases and J lost 4; bases outside the gene matches: 9. CDR1 is SNHLY, CDR2 FYNNEI, per germline. The CDR3 DNA reads as TGTGCCAGCAGTCTGGACAGGGCGTGGGCCTATGGCTACACCTTC. This codes for CASSLDRAWAYGYTF.

There are many counts of this clonotype. Because this beta chain is a stray read in a library intended to capture alpha chains, its abundance should not be given much weight. In DNA, the CDR3 is TGCAGCGTTGAGGGGCAGCCCTATGGCTACACCTTC. This codes for CSVEGQPYGYTF. This rearrangement joins TRBV29-1 to TRBJ1-2, with D possibly TRBD1 on 5 matching bases. V lost 3 bases to trimming and J lost 4 bases, with 9 bases between them. The V gene's germline CDR1 is SQVTM and CDR2 ANQGSEA. The CDR3 is 12 amino acids.

This clonotype appeared many times. Because the library targeted alpha chains, this beta chain is an off-target read whose size means little. This rearrangement joins TRBV9 to TRBJ1-5, with 7 positions matching TRBD1. Germline trimming cut 10 bases from V and 3 bases from J; bases unmatched to any gene: 13. The CDR3 runs to 15 residues. Germline CDR1 reads SGDLS; CDR2 reads YYNGEE. CDR3 residues: CAGEIEGASNQPQHF. The CDR3 region has the DNA TGTGCCGGAGAGATTGAGGGGGCCTCCAATCAGCCCCAGCATTTT.

By share, this clonotype ranks as medium-sized (0.01 to 0.1%). Being off target in a library aimed at alpha chains, this beta chain has a size of little meaning. V and J are TRBV28 and TRBJ2-1; D might be TRBD2 (5 bases). There are 13 residues in the CDR3. The germline V and J ends were trimmed by 7 bases and 0 bases, with 7 bases remaining between them. In germline, CDR1 is MDHEN, CDR2 SYDVKM. Here the CDR3 DNA reads TGTGCCAGCAACCGGGACTCCTACAATGAGCAGTTCTTC. Translation gives CASNRDSYNEQFF.

The table lists this clonotype with many counts. This beta chain slipped into a library made for alpha chains as a stray read, so its size is not meaningful. V usage is TRBV28 and J usage is TRBJ2-3, with 8 nucleotides matching TRBD2. V gave up 7 bases and J gave up 9 bases; unmatched junction bases: 12. The CDR3 has 14 amino acids. Germline V gene sequence: CDR1 MDHEN, CDR2 SYDVKM. CDR3 sequence reads: CASTTPRGGPTQYF. CDR3 sequence (DNA): TGTGCCAGCACCACTCCCCGGGGGGGCCCCACGCAGTATTTT.

This clonotype came up many times. This beta chain came through as a stray read in a library set up for alpha chains, and its size says little. The rearrangement joins TRBV6-1 to TRBJ1-2; no clear D gene. This CDR3 region has 13 residues. Germline values: CDR1 MNHNS, CDR2 SASEGT. V lost 7 bases and J 0 bases, leaving 9 bases between the germline ends. The CDR3 DNA is TGTGCCAGCAACGAACAGCCTAACTATGGCTACACCTTC. Its translation is CASNEQPNYGYTF.

At least ten counts were recorded for this clonotype. This beta chain is a stray read from a library made for alpha chains; its abundance is not meaningful. The chain employs TRBV7-2 and TRBJ2-3, with TRBD2 as a possible D gene (7 bases). This CDR3 has 15 amino acids. Germline V gene lookup returns CDR1 SGHTA and CDR2 FQGNSA. V lost 7 bases to trimming and J lost 7 bases, with 21 bases between them. The CDR3 here is CASIPWGGAINTQYF. DNA for the CDR3: TGTGCCAGCATCCCTTGGGGGGGGGCGATAAATACGCAGTATTTT. The full variable domain, with the rest looked up from reference TRBV7-2 and TRBJ2-3, is GAGVSQSPSNKVTEKGKDVELRCDPISGHTALYWYRQSLGQGLEFLIYFQGNSAPDKSGLPSDRFSAERTGGSVSTLTIQRTQQEDSAVYLCASIPWGGAINTQYFGPGTRLTVL.